The 20 T cell receptor beta chains listed next were all sequenced from one sample in a study of T cells after yellow fever vaccination. MiXCR, applied by TCRdb to the 5' RACE reads, yields one record per CDR3 protein. Here the sample spans 450,000 to 550,000 distinct CDR3 sequences, about a fifth being singletons. The material sequenced was PBMCs, taken less than 25 days after the first yellow fever vaccination. The source is a man aged 18-30 years who received the YFV17D yellow fever vaccine.

This clonotype was counted between two and nine times. The chain combines TRBV9 with TRBJ2-1; possibly TRBD1 or TRBD2 for D (6 bases each). Looked up from germline, CDR1 is SGDLS and CDR2 is YYNGEE. There are 16 residues in the CDR3. V shed 2 bases and J shed 8 bases, with 20 bases lying between them. The CDR3 coding sequence is TGTGCCAGCAGCGTCACAGGGACTGGGGCTGTCTATGAGCAGTTCTTC. It is translated as CASSVTGTGAVYEQFF.

This clonotype was picked up many times. The J gene is TRBJ2-7, the V gene TRBV27; 9 positions agree with TRBD1. J gave up 5 bases and V 5 bases, and 10 bases lay outside the gene matches. CDR3 length: 15 residues. The V gene's germline CDR1 is MNHEY and CDR2 SMNVEV (reference sequence). CDR3 protein: CASSPYRGLPNEQYF. The CDR3 DNA reads TGTGCCAGCAGTCCATACAGGGGGCTCCCTAACGAGCAGTACTTC.

The chain is built from TRBV27 and TRBJ2-1; D is uncertain. Per the germline V gene, CDR1 is MNHEY and CDR2 is SMNVEV (reference sequence). V was shortened by 8 bases and J by 3 bases, with 8 bases between the two germline ends. This CDR3 spans 12 amino acids. The CDR3 spells CASGVSYNEQFF. The CDR3 DNA follows: TGTGCCAGCGGTGTCAGCTACAATGAGCAGTTCTTC.

This clonotype was seen more than once but under ten times. The rearrangement joins TRBV5-4 to TRBJ1-2; TRBD1 agrees at 7 bases. The V and J ends lost 0 bases and 7 bases, in that order; junction bases with no gene match: 6. CDR3 length equals 14 residues. CDR1 SGHNT and CDR2 YYREEE come from the germline V gene (reference sequence). The CDR3 is CASSLENRGGGYTF. The CDR3 DNA sequence: TGTGCCAGCAGCTTGGAGAACAGGGGTGGTGGCTACACCTTC.

This clonotype appeared many times. The chain links TRBV9 to TRBJ2-3, with D perhaps being TRBD1 or TRBD2 (5 bases each). CDR1 and CDR2 from the germline V gene are SGDLS and YYNGEE. CDR3 length equals 14 residues. V was pared by 2 bases and J by 2 bases, with 9 bases between. In nucleotides, the CDR3 is TGTGCCAGCAGCGTGGGGGAACTCACAGATACGCAGTATTTT. Encoded protein: CASSVGELTDTQYF.

The chain uses TRBV19 and TRBJ2-1; 9 bases map to TRBD1. V lost 4 bases, J lost 5 bases, and 3 bases stayed unmatched. The CDR3 contains 14 residues. CDR1 is LNHDA, CDR2 SQIVND, per germline (reference sequence). CDR3: CASSNRGPHNEQFF. The CDR3 bases are TGTGCCAGTAGTAACAGGGGGCCCCACAATGAGCAGTTCTTC.

The chain is built from TRBV7-9 and TRBJ2-7, with 7 bases identical to TRBD1. Losses at the gene ends were 5 bases for V and 7 bases for J; bases not matched to a gene: 5. Germline assignment: CDR1 SEHNR and CDR2 FQNEAQ (reference sequence). CDR3 size: 12 residues. The DNA for the CDR3 is TGTGCCAGCAGCCCTGGGACAGCGGAGCAGTACTTC. Protein: CASSPGTAEQYF.

This clonotype was picked up a small number of times. This chain connects TRBV12-3 or TRBV12-4 to TRBJ2-7; no firm D call. Trimming removed 8 bases from V and 5 bases from J, with 10 bases in between. The CDR3 is 11 amino acids. CDR3 protein: CASGVGHEQYF. The CDR3 nucleotides read TGTGCCAGCGGAGTAGGGCACGAGCAGTACTTC.

The chain joins TRBV18 to TRBJ1-3; 8 bases map to TRBD1. The CDR3 runs to 16 residues. Germline CDR1 and CDR2: KGHSH and LQKENI. Trimming removed 3 bases from V and 3 bases from J; junction bases left unmatched: 7. The CDR3 loop reads CASSPATGTGGNTIYF. The CDR3 DNA is TGTGCCAGCTCACCCGCCACCGGGACAGGTGGAAACACCATATATTTT.

The CDR3 coding sequence is TGTGCCAGCAGTGAAGCGCTTTTTCCCACCCGCGGGGAAAAACTGTTTTTT. It yields the protein CASSEALFPTRGEKLFF. This chain links TRBV2 with TRBJ1-4; D is unresolved. CDR1 SNHLY and CDR2 FYNNEI come from the germline V gene. The CDR3 runs to 17 residues. Trimming removed 0 bases from V and 8 bases from J, with 19 bases in between.

The sample holds a few counts of this clonotype. V usage is TRBV6-6 and J usage is TRBJ1-5; D remains unclear. This CDR3 contains 12 residues. Trimming shortened V by 6 bases and J by 3 bases, and 6 bases separated the two germline ends. Germline V lookup: CDR1 MNHNY, CDR2 SVGAGI (reference sequence). CDR3 in amino acids: CASSHLNQPQHF. The CDR3 nucleotides read TGTGCCAGCAGCCACCTCAATCAGCCCCAGCATTTT.

This clonotype showed up just a few times. The chain couples TRBV20-1 to TRBJ2-7; either TRBD1 or TRBD2 may fit D (5 bases each). This CDR3 is built from 15 residues. The germline CDR1 and CDR2 sequences are DFQATT and SNEGSKA (reference sequence). V lost 1 base and J lost 2, with 15 bases in between. As DNA, the CDR3 is TGCAGTGCTAGAGGGTGGGGACGGAGAACCTACGAGCAGTACTTC. Residues: CSARGWGRRTYEQYF.

The chain uses TRBV25-1 and TRBJ2-3; D is undetermined. This CDR3 contains 17 residues. V was trimmed by 4 bases and J by 0 bases, leaving 17 bases between them. Germline loops: CDR1 MGHDK, CDR2 SYGVNS. DNA of the CDR3: TGTGCCAGCAGTGGCACGTTCTATGACTCTAGCACAGATACGCAGTATTTT. As protein: CASSGTFYDSSTDTQYF. The whole variable domain, remainder taken from reference TRBV25-1 and TRBJ2-3, is EADIYQTPRYLVIGTGKKITLECSQTMGHDKMYWYQQDPGMELHLIHYSYGVNSTEKGDLSSESTVSRIRTEHFPLTLESARPSHTSQYLCASSGTFYDSSTDTQYFGPGTRLTVL.

The chain links TRBV30 to TRBJ2-3; 7 nucleotides align to TRBD2. CDR1 is GTSNPN and CDR2 is SVGIG in the germline V gene (reference sequence). This CDR3 comprises 14 residues. The junction had 9 bases not matched to a gene; V was cut back by 3 bases and J by 6 bases. CDR3 DNA: TGTGCCTGGAGGGGAGCGGGGACCCCGGATACGCAGTATTTT. Translated, it gives CAWRGAGTPDTQYF.

V usage is TRBV12-3 or TRBV12-4 and J usage is TRBJ2-1; possibly TRBD2 for D (6 bases). There are 14 residues in the CDR3. The germline V and J ends were trimmed by 6 bases and 6 bases, with 15 bases remaining between them. The CDR3 DNA reads as TGTGCCAGCAGGCCACGGAGGGTCAGCAATGAGCAGTTCTTC. Translation gives CASRPRRVSNEQFF.

The V call is TRBV7-2, the J call TRBJ2-5; D gene uncertain. The germline V gene encodes CDR1 SGHTA and CDR2 FQGNSA. Trimming took off 2 bases at V and 4 bases at J, with 11 bases between the two ends. CDR3 size: 14 residues. CDR3 protein: CASSLTLWGETQYF. CDR3 bases: TGTGCCAGCAGCTTAACGCTATGGGGAGAGACCCAGTACTTC.

This clonotype was seen more than once but under ten times. The chain uses TRBV7-8 and TRBJ2-1; TRBD2 is a possible D gene (5 bases). CDR3 length: 14 residues. Germline CDR1 is SGHVS and CDR2 is FQNEAQ. Trimming stripped 5 bases from V and 2 bases from J, with 10 bases between. The chain's CDR3 is CASSGRTAYNEQFF. The DNA for the CDR3 is TGTGCCAGCAGCGGCAGGACTGCCTACAATGAGCAGTTCTTC.

This clonotype was observed a few times. This chain uses TRBV29-1 with TRBJ1-1, with TRBD1 identical over 8 bases. Germline CDR1 reads SQVTM; CDR2 reads ANQGSEA. Germline trimming cut 4 bases from V and 7 bases from J; bases unmatched to any gene: 11. The CDR3 extends over 14 amino acids. CDR3 DNA: TGCAGCGTTGTCTCCAGGGGGCGACCATTTGAAGCTTTCTTT. It translates to CSVVSRGRPFEAFF.

This clonotype was counted a few times. J is TRBJ2-7 and V is TRBV4-1; D perhaps matches TRBD2 (6 bases). Deletions cut 4 bases from V and 1 base from J, with 23 bases between. The CDR3 loop spans 18 amino acids. Germline assignment: CDR1 MGHRA and CDR2 YSYEKL. CDR3 in amino acids: CASSPLPAGSQLSYEQYF. The CDR3 DNA sequence: TGCGCCAGCAGCCCCCTACCGGCGGGGTCACAACTTTCCTACGAGCAGTACTTC.

This clonotype was counted a few times. V and J are TRBV5-1 and TRBJ2-2; D is perhaps TRBD2 (6 bases). The CDR3 has 16 amino acids. Looked up from germline, CDR1 is SGHRS and CDR2 is YFSETQ. V dropped 1 base and J dropped 2 bases, with 12 bases sitting between them. In nucleotides, the CDR3 is TGCGCCAGCAGCTTGCCATCCGGGGGAAACACCGGGGAGCTGTTTTTT. Translated: CASSLPSGGNTGELFF. Filled out from reference TRBV5-1 and TRBJ2-2, the complete variable domain reads KAGVTQTPRYLIKTRGQQVTLSCSPISGHRSVSWYQQTPGQGLQFLFEYFSETQRNKGNFPGRFSGRQFSNSRSEMNVSTLELGDSALYLCASSLPSGGNTGELFFGEGSRLTVL.